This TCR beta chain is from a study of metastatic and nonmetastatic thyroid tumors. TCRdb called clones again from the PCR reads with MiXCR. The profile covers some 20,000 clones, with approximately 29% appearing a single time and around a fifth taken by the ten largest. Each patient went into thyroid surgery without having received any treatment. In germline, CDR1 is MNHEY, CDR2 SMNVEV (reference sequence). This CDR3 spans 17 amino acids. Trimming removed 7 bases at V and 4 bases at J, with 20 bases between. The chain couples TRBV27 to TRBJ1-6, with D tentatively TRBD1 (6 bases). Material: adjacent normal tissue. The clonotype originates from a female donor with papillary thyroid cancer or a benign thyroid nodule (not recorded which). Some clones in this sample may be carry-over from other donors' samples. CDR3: CASNKAGGRWYNSPLHF. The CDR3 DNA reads TGTGCCAGCAACAAAGCGGGGGGCCGATGGTATAATTCACCCCTCCACTTT.